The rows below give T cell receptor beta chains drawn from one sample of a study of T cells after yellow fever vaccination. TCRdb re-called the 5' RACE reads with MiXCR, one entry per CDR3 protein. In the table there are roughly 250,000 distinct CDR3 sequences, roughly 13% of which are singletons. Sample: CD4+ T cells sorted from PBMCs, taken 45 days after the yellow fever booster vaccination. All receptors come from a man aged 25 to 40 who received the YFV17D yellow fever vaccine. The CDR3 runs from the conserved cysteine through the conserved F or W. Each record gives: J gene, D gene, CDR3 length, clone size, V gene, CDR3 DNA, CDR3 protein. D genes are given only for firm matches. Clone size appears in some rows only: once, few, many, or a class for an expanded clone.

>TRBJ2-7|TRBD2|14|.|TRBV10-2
TGCGCCAGTACCGAGCGGGAGGGCCTCCTCGAGCAGTACTTC
CASTEREGLLEQYF
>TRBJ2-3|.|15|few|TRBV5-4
TGTGCCAGCAGCTCCGCTAGCGTTCGCACAGATACGCAGTATTTT
CASSSASVRTDTQYF
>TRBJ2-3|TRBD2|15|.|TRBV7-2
TGTGCCAGCAGCGCCACTAGCGACCCCACAGATACGCAGTATTTT
CASSATSDPTDTQYF
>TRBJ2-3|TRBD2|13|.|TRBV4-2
TGTGCCAGCAGCGAGCAGGGAGGGGATACGCAGTATTTT
CASSEQGGDTQYF
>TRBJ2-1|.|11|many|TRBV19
TGTGCCAGTACCTCCAAGAGGGCACGGTTCTTC
CASTSKRARFF
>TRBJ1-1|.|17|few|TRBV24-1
TGTGCCACCAGTGATTTGCCCGGACCGGGAAAATTCACTGAAGCTTTCTTT
CATSDLPGPGKFTEAFF
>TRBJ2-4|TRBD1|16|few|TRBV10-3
TGTGCCATCAGTGAGCGGGGACAGGGGGCTCCAAGCATTCAGTACTTC
CAISERGQGAPSIQYF
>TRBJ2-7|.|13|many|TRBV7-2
TGTGCCAGCAGCTCCGGGACTTACCCCCGTGAGTACTTC
CASSSGTYPREYF
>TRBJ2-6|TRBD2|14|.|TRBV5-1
TGCGCCAGCAGTCCGGGCTCCGGGAGGTACGTCCTGACTTTC
CASSPGSGRYVLTF
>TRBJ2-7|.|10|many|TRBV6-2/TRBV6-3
TGTGCCAGCAGCAACTACGAGCAGTACTTC
CASSNYEQYF
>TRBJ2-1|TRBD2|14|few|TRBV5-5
TGTGCCAGCAGCTTGGCAGTCAGGGAGGGTGAGCAGTTCTTC
CASSLAVREGEQFF
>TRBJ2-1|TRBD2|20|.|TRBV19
TGTGCCAGTAGTTCCCGATATTCCCCACTAGCGGGAGAATATAACAATGAGCAGTTCTTC
CASSSRYSPLAGEYNNEQFF
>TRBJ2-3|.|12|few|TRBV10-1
TGCGCGACGTCTGCCGGTTCAGATACGCAGTATTTT
CATSAGSDTQYF
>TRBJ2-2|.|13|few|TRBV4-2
TGTGCCAGCAGCCAAACAGAAACCGGGGAGCTGTTTTTT
CASSQTETGELFF
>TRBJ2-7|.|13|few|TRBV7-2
TGTGCCAGCAGTTTCGCCGGGGGCATCGAGCAGTACTTC
CASSFAGGIEQYF